This TCR beta chain was documented in a study of T cell repertoires in cytomegalovirus infection (dated 2019 in TCRdb). As for the study more broadly: Donor HLA type was relevant to the analysis, because carriage of CMV infection together with the matching HLA type was indicated by public TCR beta signatures. General study outcomes and caveats: In both this cohort and an independent approximately 370-donor cohort, the cumulative frequency of public TCR beta family members distinguished carriers of CMV infection plus the relevant HLA type. The ex vivo response was dominated by HLA-C-restricted CMV-specific TCR beta clonotypes, which also provided the single most frequent clonotype in two of eight donors.

Instrument on record: Illumina HiSeq 1500. TCRdb reanalyzed the raw reads on its own, using fastp at Q25 for trimming and MiXCR for clone calling, and kept in-frame beta chains. A single entry per CDR3 protein holds the most common genes and DNA from its merged rows. The sample yields 480,000 or so distinct CDR3 sequences; approximately 10% were counted once. The ten biggest clones cover roughly 10% of the sample. This clonotype has only a few counts. The target of this receptor is not known. Base qualities were left out, and no much larger clone turns up one base away. The CDR3 sequence holds 15 residues, the cysteine and phenylalanine included. Of all the DNA, just the CDR3 is kept, 45 bases in frame from base 1. The junction shows trimming of 0 bases on V and 0 bases on J, plus 8 bases between the germline ends. CDR1 is given as MNHEY and CDR2 as SVGAGI, both from the germline V gene.

The chain is encoded by TRBV6-5 joined to TRBJ2-5, with the D gene uncertain. Sequenced input: PBMCs. This TCR derives from a human donor in good health (CMV status not recorded). Some clones in this sample may be carry-over from other donors' samples. CDR3 loop: CASSYSAEYQETQYF. The DNA sequence follows: TGTGCCAGCAGTTACTCCGCGGAGTACCAAGAGACCCAGTACTTC.